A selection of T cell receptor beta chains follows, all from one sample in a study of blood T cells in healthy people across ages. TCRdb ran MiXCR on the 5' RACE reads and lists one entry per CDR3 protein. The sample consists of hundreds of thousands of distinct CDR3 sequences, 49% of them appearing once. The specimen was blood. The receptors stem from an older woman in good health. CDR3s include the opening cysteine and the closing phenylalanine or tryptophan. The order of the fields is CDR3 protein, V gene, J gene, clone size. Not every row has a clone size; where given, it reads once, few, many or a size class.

CDR3aa: CASSYKPGQGMAFF
v_gene: TRBV7-2
j_gene: TRBJ1-1
abundance: .

CDR3aa: CASSYTDRGVPLHF
v_gene: TRBV6-6
j_gene: TRBJ1-6
abundance: once

CDR3aa: CSVRRTGGTEAFF
v_gene: TRBV29-1
j_gene: TRBJ1-1
abundance: .

CDR3aa: CSVERRDEQYF
v_gene: TRBV29-1
j_gene: TRBJ2-7
abundance: few

CDR3aa: CASSLARVLRGNEQFF
v_gene: TRBV7-9
j_gene: TRBJ2-1
abundance: few

CDR3aa: CASSQDQELREQYF
v_gene: TRBV3-1
j_gene: TRBJ2-5
abundance: once

CDR3aa: CAISDWGGSYNEQFF
v_gene: TRBV10-3
j_gene: TRBJ2-1
abundance: few

CDR3aa: CASSLGALSSYNEQFF
v_gene: TRBV4-3
j_gene: TRBJ2-1
abundance: few

CDR3aa: CASSHGLAGNPNRSYNEQYF
v_gene: TRBV25-1
j_gene: .
abundance: .

CDR3aa: CASSQVNTGELFF
v_gene: TRBV14
j_gene: TRBJ2-2
abundance: few

CDR3aa: CSARTARTEQYF
v_gene: TRBV20-1
j_gene: TRBJ2-7
abundance: few

CDR3aa: CASSAGQVYTDTQYF
v_gene: TRBV6-6
j_gene: TRBJ2-3
abundance: few

CDR3aa: CASSLTSAQLGNEQFF
v_gene: TRBV5-1
j_gene: TRBJ2-1
abundance: .

CDR3aa: CSVASGRANEKLFF
v_gene: TRBV29-1
j_gene: TRBJ1-4
abundance: .

CDR3aa: CASSYSTSGTWGQYF
v_gene: TRBV6-2/TRBV6-3
j_gene: TRBJ2-4
abundance: .

CDR3aa: CAIRGQVGLAGATDTQYF
v_gene: TRBV10-3
j_gene: TRBJ2-3
abundance: few

CDR3aa: CASSDGTSEKLFF
v_gene: TRBV25-1
j_gene: TRBJ1-4
abundance: .

CDR3aa: CASSQRTGGEETQYF
v_gene: TRBV3-1
j_gene: TRBJ2-5
abundance: .

CDR3aa: CASSLNGSGEQFF
v_gene: TRBV6-7
j_gene: TRBJ2-1
abundance: .

CDR3aa: CASRGMTESNYGYTF
v_gene: TRBV27
j_gene: TRBJ1-2
abundance: .

CDR3aa: CASSLTGFSADTQYF
v_gene: TRBV27
j_gene: TRBJ2-3
abundance: .

CDR3aa: CASSYGPSGRLETQYF
v_gene: TRBV6-2/TRBV6-3
j_gene: TRBJ2-5
abundance: .